This T cell receptor (beta chain) was sequenced during a study of persistence of HIV-infected CD4 T cells. Concerning this clone: Its target is not known.

J gave up 9 bases and V 4 bases, and 12 bases lay outside the gene matches. Germline lookup yields CDR1 SQVTM and CDR2 ANQGSEA. This CDR3 comprises 15 residues. The stimulus was an HIV-1 Gag 15-mer peptide pool, about 1 ug/peptide/mL. Sorting selected CD4+ T cells upregulating both CD40 ligand and CD69. The immunoSEQ assay was version 4, run in survey mode. Template was genomic DNA at 10 ng/uL, with up to 1 ug used per sample. Some clones are missing from TCRdb's copy, which holds only in-frame ones; the method was immunoSEQ multiplex PCR. Of over 10,000 clones in the sample, around 66% were seen once.

The clonotype was recovered from an adult man with HIV who was CMV-seropositive. The source material was CD4+ T cells sorted from PBMCs after approximately 20-hour stimulation, sampled from a patient who received antiretroviral therapy. V and J are TRBV29-1 and TRBJ2-1, with 10 bases fitting TRBD2. The CDR3 bases are TGCAGCGTTGGATACCGAGCGGGGGGGATGGGTGAGCAGTTCTTC. Encoded protein: CSVGYRAGGMGEQFF.